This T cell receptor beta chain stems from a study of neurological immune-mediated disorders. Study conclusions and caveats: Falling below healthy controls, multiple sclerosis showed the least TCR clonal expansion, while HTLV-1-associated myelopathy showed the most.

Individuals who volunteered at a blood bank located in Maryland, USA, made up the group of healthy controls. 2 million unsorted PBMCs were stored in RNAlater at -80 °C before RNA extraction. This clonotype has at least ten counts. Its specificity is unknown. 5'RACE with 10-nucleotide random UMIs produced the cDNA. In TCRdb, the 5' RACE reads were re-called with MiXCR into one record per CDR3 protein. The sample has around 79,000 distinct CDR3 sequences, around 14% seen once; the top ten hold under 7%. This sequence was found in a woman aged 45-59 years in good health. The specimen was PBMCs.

The CDR3 DNA follows: TGCAGTGCTCCCCTTGACTGGGGCGCTGGCTACACCTTC. Its protein is CSAPLDWGAGYTF. This sequence joins TRBV20-1 and TRBJ1-2, with D possibly matching TRBD1 (5 bases). Trimming cost V 5 bases and J 7 bases, with 17 bases left between them. This CDR3 is 13 amino acids long. Per germline, CDR1 DFQATT and CDR2 SNEGSKA (reference sequence).